These T cell receptor beta chains were read from a single sample in a study of blood T cell repertoires in COVID-19. Only in-frame clones appear in the TCRdb table, and some are missing; sequencing was by immunoSEQ multiplex PCR. The sample records about 260,000 clones, around 84% being singletons. Sequenced material: PBMCs or T cells enriched from blood (not recorded which). These receptors were obtained from a man aged 25-45 years with acute COVID-19. Both conserved end residues are part of each CDR3. The order of the fields is J gene, clone size, V gene, D gene, CDR3 protein, CDR3 DNA. A D gene is named only where the DNA matches it firmly. Some rows mark clone size as missing; the rest say once, few, many or name a class of expanded clone.

J gene: TRBJ1-1
clone size: -
V gene: TRBV11-2
D gene: -
CDR3 protein: CASTGTEAFF
CDR3 DNA: TGTGCCAGTACAGGGACTGAAGCTTTCTTT

J gene: TRBJ2-1
clone size: -
V gene: TRBV4-2
D gene: -
CDR3 protein: CASSQIGDEQFF
CDR3 DNA: TGTGCCAGCAGCCAGATCGGGGATGAGCAGTTCTTC

J gene: TRBJ1-1
clone size: -
V gene: TRBV12-3/TRBV12-4
D gene: -
CDR3 protein: CASRSQNTEAFF
CDR3 DNA: TGTGCCAGCAGATCACAGAACACTGAAGCTTTCTTT

J gene: TRBJ1-5
clone size: -
V gene: TRBV19
D gene: -
CDR3 protein: CASSISFLDSNQPQHF
CDR3 DNA: TGTGCCAGTAGTATATCATTCTTGGACAGTAATCAGCCCCAGCATTTT

J gene: TRBJ1-1
clone size: -
V gene: TRBV19
D gene: -
CDR3 protein: CASSRNRAEAFF
CDR3 DNA: TGTGCCAGTAGTCGCAACAGGGCTGAAGCTTTCTTT

J gene: TRBJ2-1
clone size: -
V gene: TRBV9
D gene: TRBD2
CDR3 protein: CASSVAFAGGDNEQFF
CDR3 DNA: TGTGCCAGCAGCGTAGCTTTCGCGGGAGGGGATAATGAGCAGTTCTTC

J gene: TRBJ2-5
clone size: -
V gene: TRBV19
D gene: TRBD1
CDR3 protein: CASSPGTGVYQETQYF
CDR3 DNA: TGTGCCAGTAGCCCCGGGACAGGAGTTTACCAAGAAACCCAGTACTTC

J gene: TRBJ1-6
clone size: -
V gene: TRBV19
D gene: TRBD1
CDR3 protein: CASSAGTGVSPLHF
CDR3 DNA: TGTGCCAGTAGTGCCGGGACAGGGGTTTCACCCCTCCACTTT

J gene: TRBJ1-1
clone size: -
V gene: TRBV3-1/TRBV3-2
D gene: -
CDR3 protein: CASRRGGVNTEAFF
CDR3 DNA: TGTGCCAGCAGGCGGGGAGGGGTTAACACTGAAGCTTTCTTT

J gene: TRBJ2-1
clone size: -
V gene: TRBV21-1
D gene: -
CDR3 protein: CASSRRTGALNEQFF
CDR3 DNA: TGTGCCAGCAGCAGGAGGACAGGGGCGCTCAACGAGCAGTTCTTC

J gene: TRBJ1-5
clone size: -
V gene: TRBV19
D gene: -
CDR3 protein: CASTKSGYNQPQHF
CDR3 DNA: TGTGCCAGTACAAAGAGCGGATACAATCAGCCCCAGCATTTT

J gene: TRBJ1-5
clone size: -
V gene: TRBV9
D gene: -
CDR3 protein: CASSVDGGNQPQHF
CDR3 DNA: TGTGCCAGCAGCGTCGACGGGGGGAATCAGCCCCAGCATTTT

J gene: TRBJ2-1
clone size: -
V gene: TRBV18
D gene: TRBD2
CDR3 protein: CASSPPTAGGLNEQFF
CDR3 DNA: TGTGCCAGCTCACCGCCGACCGCGGGAGGGTTGAATGAGCAGTTCTTC

J gene: TRBJ1-1
clone size: -
V gene: TRBV5-4
D gene: -
CDR3 protein: CASSLIGEGAEAFF
CDR3 DNA: TGTGCCAGCAGCTTGATCGGGGAGGGCGCTGAAGCTTTCTTT

J gene: TRBJ2-5
clone size: -
V gene: TRBV4-1
D gene: TRBD2
CDR3 protein: CASSQGMAGGLETQYF
CDR3 DNA: TGCGCCAGCAGCCAAGGAATGGCGGGGGGGCTCGAGACCCAGTACTTC

J gene: TRBJ1-5
clone size: few
V gene: TRBV7-9
D gene: -
CDR3 protein: CASTRGFQPQHF
CDR3 DNA: TGTGCCAGCACGCGAGGTTTTCAGCCCCAGCATTTT

J gene: TRBJ2-3
clone size: -
V gene: TRBV6-5
D gene: -
CDR3 protein: CASDGADTDTQYF
CDR3 DNA: TGTGCCAGCGACGGAGCGGACACAGATACGCAGTATTTT

J gene: TRBJ1-1
clone size: few
V gene: TRBV5-4
D gene: -
CDR3 protein: CASSLDRALNTEAFF
CDR3 DNA: TGTGCCAGCAGCTTGGACAGGGCTTTGAACACTGAAGCTTTCTTT

J gene: TRBJ2-1
clone size: -
V gene: TRBV15
D gene: TRBD2
CDR3 protein: CATSRNYRAGGSDEQFF
CDR3 DNA: TGTGCCACCAGCAGAAACTACCGGGCCGGGGGGTCCGATGAGCAGTTCTTC

J gene: TRBJ1-4
clone size: -
V gene: TRBV11-2
D gene: -
CDR3 protein: CASSLGRGGTNEKLFF
CDR3 DNA: TGTGCCAGCAGCTTAGGGAGGGGTGGAACTAATGAAAAACTGTTTTTT

J gene: TRBJ1-1
clone size: -
V gene: TRBV3-1/TRBV3-2
D gene: TRBD1
CDR3 protein: CASSHGQVNTEAFF
CDR3 DNA: TGTGCCAGCAGCCACGGACAGGTGAACACTGAAGCTTTCTTT

J gene: TRBJ1-1
clone size: -
V gene: TRBV5-1
D gene: TRBD1
CDR3 protein: CASSRTGGQGTEAFF
CDR3 DNA: TGCGCCAGCAGCCGGACAGGGGGCCAGGGCACTGAAGCTTTCTTT

J gene: TRBJ2-1
clone size: -
V gene: TRBV7-8
D gene: -
CDR3 protein: CASSPRGSASYNEQFF
CDR3 DNA: TGTGCCAGCAGCCCCCGTGGCAGCGCATCCTACAATGAGCAGTTCTTC

J gene: TRBJ2-3
clone size: -
V gene: TRBV7-2
D gene: TRBD1
CDR3 protein: CASSSTSPGRGRTDTQYF
CDR3 DNA: TGTGCCAGCAGCTCCACCAGCCCGGGCAGGGGGCGGACAGATACGCAGTATTTT